This TCR beta chain stems from a study of T cells in localized non-small cell lung cancer (dated by TCRdb to the early 2020s). In terms of the full investigation: The study examined T cell repertoires in under 300 patients with early-stage NSCLC and compared tumors with uninvolved tumor-adjacent lungs. The cohort consisted of a few hundred treatment-naive NSCLC patients whose localized lung tumors had been resected. A mean age of around 66 years was recorded for the NSCLC patients, of whom roughly 130 were male and about a hundred were female.

At diagnosis, tumor, uninvolved tumor-adjacent lung and peripheral blood were collected and then preserved as a mix of FFPE and fresh-frozen material. For TCR repertoire profiling, the blood samples were analyzed as peripheral blood mononuclear cells. The investigation overall reported the following: Longer overall survival was associated with higher blood T cell density, whereas shorter survival was associated with higher adjacent-lung clonality. A median of approximately 55 of the top 100 tumor clones were detected in paired uninvolved adjacent lung, and some 28 of these tumor clones were also found among the top 100 clones of the paired uninvolved adjacent lung. Because the study design was exploratory, TCR variables were selected using unadjusted p-values without false-discovery rate correction. Uninvolved tumor-adjacent lung showed the highest T cell clonality, higher than tumor, which suggests more focused antigenic responses in the adjacent lung. Because multi-region tumor sequencing was not performed, intratumor heterogeneity could not be ruled out.

From a lookup of the germline V gene, CDR1 and CDR2 are SNHLY and FYNNEI. Trimming removed 3 bases from V and 7 bases from J, leaving 9 bases between the germline ends. Taken from cysteine to phenylalanine, the CDR3 has 12 residues. Only the CDR3 part of the read is kept: 36 bases, read in frame from the first base. The immunoSEQ Assay was used to sequence TCR beta CDR3 regions from DNA. The authors' pipeline ran thus. T cell density was computed as TCR beta template counts normalized to usable DNA estimated by amplifying housekeeping genes. Richness was estimated using the preseqR package, with extrapolation to 400,000 templates for PBMC samples and to 120,000 templates for tissue samples. Clonality was taken to be one minus Pielou's evenness. Differential abundance testing on productive amino-acid clonotypes, with a minimum total count of 5 and an alpha of 0.1, was used to identify tissue-enriched TCRs. The Jaccard Index and the Morisita Overlap Index were used to measure how much the repertoires overlapped between compartments. TCR beta CDR3s were clustered by GLIPH together with public tetramer-defined viral CDR3s, and at least three viral sequences plus V-gene enrichment were required for viral motifs. Held by TCRdb, this immuneACCESS table contains in-frame sequences only and omits some clones. Under half of the omission traces to an unresolved V gene where checked; the cause of the rest is unknown. The V and J calls and clone size are taken from that table; D and trimming were inferred from the DNA. For this sample the table gives approximately 47,000 clones, of which roughly nine tenths were detected only once. The ten largest clonotypes hold approximately 2.4% of the sample.

Of note for this clone: The antigen it binds to is not known. It has no much larger one-base neighbor in the sample; base qualities were not kept.

Here the chain combines TRBV2 and TRBJ2-5; the D gene lacks a confident call. This TCR was recovered from a man aged 40 to 70 with stage II lung adenocarcinoma. Sequenced here: PBMCs, sampled before any cancer treatment. This receptor has the CDR3 CASSESRGTQYF. The DNA sequence is as follows: TGTGCCAGCAGTGAGTCCCGAGGGACCCAGTACTTC.